The 9 T cell receptor beta chains below all came from one sample that was sequenced in a study of identical twins. TCRdb re-called the 5' RACE reads with MiXCR, one entry per CDR3 protein. Among hundreds of thousands of distinct CDR3 sequences, over 9% were seen once, and the ten largest hold 1.5% to 2%. These data are also associated with another study on yellow fever vaccine responses in identical twins.

Sequencing was done on a sample of PBMCs. All receptors come from a woman between 18 and 29 years old in good health.

The CDR3 coding sequence is TGTGCCACCACCGAGCGAGAGGCCGTATATACGCAGTATTTT. This encodes CATTEREAVYTQYF. The V gene is TRBV15, the J gene TRBJ2-3; D ambiguous. Germline V gene sequence: CDR1 LNHNV, CDR2 YYDKDF (reference sequence). The CDR3 sequence is 14 residues long. V was trimmed by 7 bases and J by 7 bases, leaving 18 bases between them.

The V gene is TRBV20-1, the J gene TRBJ2-7; TRBD2 agrees at 9 bases. Germline CDR1 DFQATT, CDR2 SNEGSKA (reference sequence). V shed 6 bases, J shed 0 bases, and the junction held 9 bases outside the gene matches. The CDR3 consists of 15 residues. The CDR3 is CSARRAGGSSYEQYF. The CDR3 DNA sequence: TGCAGTGCCAGGAGAGCGGGAGGAAGCTCCTACGAGCAGTACTTC.

The V gene is TRBV2, the J gene TRBJ2-1; 8 positions agree with TRBD2. CDR1 SNHLY and CDR2 FYNNEI come from the germline V gene. With 4 bases clipped from V and 7 bases from J, the junction kept 12 bases outside the gene matches. The CDR3 spans 16 residues. The CDR3 bases are TGTGCCAGCAGTGTCGGGGGGGGCGGGAGGCGGAATGAGCAGTTCTTC. This translates into CASSVGGGGRRNEQFF.

The rearrangement uses TRBV20-1 and TRBJ2-4; 11 bases fit TRBD2. After removal of 5 bases from V and 0 bases from J, the junction contained 3 bases not matched to a gene. The CDR3 is 15 residues long. The germline gives CDR1 DFQATT, CDR2 SNEGSKA (reference sequence). The CDR3 is CSARGLAGAKNIQYF. CDR3 nucleotide sequence: TGCAGTGCTCGCGGACTAGCGGGAGCCAAAAACATTCAGTACTTC.

This clonotype has a count of ten or more. The chain recombines TRBV13 with TRBJ1-1; no firm D call. V lost 6 bases, J lost 6 bases, and 11 bases lay in between. The V gene's germline CDR1 is PRHDT and CDR2 FYEKMQ (reference sequence). This CDR3 is 12 amino acids long. The CDR3 sequence is CASSQTQPEAFF. Written as DNA, the CDR3 is TGTGCCAGCAGTCAGACACAACCTGAAGCTTTCTTT. Based on the CDR3 plus reference TRBV13 and TRBJ1-1, the full variable domain is AAGVIQSPRHLIKEKRETATLKCYPIPRHDTVYWYQQGPGQDPQFLISFYEKMQSDKGSIPDRFSAQQFSDYHSELNMSSLELGDSALYFCASSQTQPEAFFGQGTRLTVV.

The rearrangement uses TRBV3-1 and TRBJ2-2; 14 nucleotides agree with TRBD2. V dropped 4 bases and J dropped 4; count of bases not matched to a gene: 5. This CDR3 is built from 17 residues. Germline V gives CDR1 LGHDT, CDR2 YNNKEL (reference sequence). The chain's CDR3 is CASSRGLAGVFTGELFF. Written as DNA, the CDR3 is TGTGCCAGCAGCCGGGGACTAGCGGGAGTATTCACCGGGGAGCTGTTTTTT.

This clonotype turned up a few times. In DNA form, the CDR3 reads TGCAGTGCGGGCCGCGGGTCCCCGTGGACTGGAAACACCATATATTTT. This codes for CSAGRGSPWTGNTIYF. The genes are TRBV20-1 and TRBJ1-3; D not certain. The germline gives CDR1 DFQATT, CDR2 SNEGSKA (reference sequence). The CDR3 runs to 16 residues. Deletions cut 6 bases from V and 2 bases from J, with 20 bases between.

The V gene is TRBV7-8, the J gene TRBJ1-2, with D hard to call. There are 14 residues in the CDR3. V was cut by 2 bases and J by 8 bases, with 15 bases left in between. Per germline, CDR1 SGHVS and CDR2 FQNEAQ. CDR3 bases: TGTGCCAGCAGCTTATCCAGATCCCTCTACGGCTACACCTTC. Its protein is CASSLSRSLYGYTF.

This clonotype appeared a few times. The chain links TRBV19 to TRBJ2-7; D unclear. Germline CDR1 LNHDA, CDR2 SQIVND (reference sequence). The V gene lost 1 base and the J gene lost 0 bases, with 7 bases spanning the gap. CDR3 length equals 14 residues. The CDR3 DNA reads TGTGCCAGTAGTATAGTCGGAAGCTCCTACGAGCAGTACTTC. As protein: CASSIVGSSYEQYF.